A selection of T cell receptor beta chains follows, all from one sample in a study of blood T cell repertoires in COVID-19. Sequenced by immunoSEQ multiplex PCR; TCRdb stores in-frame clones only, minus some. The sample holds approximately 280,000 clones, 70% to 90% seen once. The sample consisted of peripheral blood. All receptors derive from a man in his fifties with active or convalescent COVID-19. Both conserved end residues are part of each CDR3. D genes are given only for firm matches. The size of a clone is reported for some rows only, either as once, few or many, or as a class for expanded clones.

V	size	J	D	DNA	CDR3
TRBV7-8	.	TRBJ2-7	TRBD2	TGTGCCAGCAGCCCCATCCGGAGAGGACTAGAATCTCGGTACGAGCAGTACTTC	CASSPIRRGLESRYEQYF
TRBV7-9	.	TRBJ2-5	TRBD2	TGTGCCAGCAGCTTGTTGCTAGCGGGAGCAGAGACCCAGTACTTC	CASSLLLAGAETQYF
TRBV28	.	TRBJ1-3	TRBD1	TGTGCCAGCAGTTTAGCCGGGACAGGTGGATACACCATATATTTT	CASSLAGTGGYTIYF
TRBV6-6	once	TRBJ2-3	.	TGTGCCAGCACCCCCGGGGAGGTTAGCACAGATACGCAGTATTTT	CASTPGEVSTDTQYF
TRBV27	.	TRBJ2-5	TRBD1	TGTGCCAGCAGTTTATCCCACAGGGGTGAGGAGACCCAGTACTTC	CASSLSHRGEETQYF
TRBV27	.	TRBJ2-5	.	TGTGCCAGCAGTTTCAGGGGTGAAGAGACCCAGTACTTC	CASSFRGEETQYF
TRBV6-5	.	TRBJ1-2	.	TGTGCCAGCCTGGAGTCTGGGAACTATGGCTACACCTTC	CASLESGNYGYTF
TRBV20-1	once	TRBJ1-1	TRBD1	TGCAGTGCTAGAGGGGACAGTTGGGCTTTCTTT	CSARGDSWAFF
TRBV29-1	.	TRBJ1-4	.	TGCAGCGTTGAAGCGCAGGGAACCGATGAAAAACTGTTTTTT	CSVEAQGTDEKLFF
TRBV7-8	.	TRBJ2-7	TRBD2	TGTGCCAGCAGCTTAGGACTAGCGGGCCGACCCTACGAGCAGTACTTC	CASSLGLAGRPYEQYF
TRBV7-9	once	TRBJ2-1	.	TGTGCCAGCAACCCTGGAGGGGAGAGGAATGAGCAGTTCTTC	CASNPGGERNEQFF
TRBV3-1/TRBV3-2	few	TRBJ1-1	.	TGTGCCAGCAGCCAAGATCTCGACACTGAAGCTTTCTTT	CASSQDLDTEAFF
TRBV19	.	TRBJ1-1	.	TGTGCCAGTAGCCAGACAGTGAACACTGAAGCTTTCTTT	CASSQTVNTEAFF
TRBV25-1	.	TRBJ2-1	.	TGTGCCAGCAGTGATACCGGGAGCTGGGACAATGAGCAGTTCTTC	CASSDTGSWDNEQFF
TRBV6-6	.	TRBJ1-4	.	TGTGCCAGCAGTTACTCGCGGGGTAATGAAAAACTGTTTTTT	CASSYSRGNEKLFF
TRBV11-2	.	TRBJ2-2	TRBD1	TGTGCCAGCAACGGACAGGGGGCGGTAATGGGCACCGGGGAGCTGTTTTTT	CASNGQGAVMGTGELFF
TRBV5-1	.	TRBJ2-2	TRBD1	TGCGCCAGCCGAGCACAGTGGGACAGGGCCACCGGGGAGCTGTTTTTT	CASRAQWDRATGELFF
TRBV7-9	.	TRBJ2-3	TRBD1	TGTGCCAGCAGCCGCGGGACAGGGGGCACAGATACGCAGTATTTT	CASSRGTGGTDTQYF